Sequencing of this TCR beta chain was carried out in a study of T cell responses to AZD1222 COVID-19 vaccine. The assay was immunoSEQ multiplex PCR, and TCRdb's table has in-frame clones only and misses some. The sample holds approximately 180,000 clones, 90% seen once. As concerns this clone: Its specificity is unknown.

Germline assignment: CDR1 MDHEN and CDR2 SYDVKM. V trimming: 6 bases; J trimming: 0 bases; junction bases outside the gene matches: 7. The CDR3 runs 16 residues. Study-level findings and limits: Vaccine-associated CD4 TCRs spanned spike, dominant at 160-218 and 743-854.

The rearrangement uses TRBV28 and TRBJ2-3; 9 bases line up with TRBD2. The sequenced sample was peripheral blood, obtained on day 0 of AZD1222 vaccination. The receptor comes from an adult in good health. The CDR3 here is CASRPRGGVSTDTQYF. CDR3 DNA: TGTGCCAGCAGACCCCGCGGGGGGGTTAGCACAGATACGCAGTATTTT.